The subject of this entry is one T cell receptor beta chain. This CDR3 contains 14 residues. The V gene's germline CDR1 is LGHNA and CDR2 YSLEER. V lost 3 bases, J lost 3 bases, and 11 bases lay in between. The data belong to a study of blood T cells in healthy people across ages. Then a second PCR, running roughly 7 to 11 cycles, was carried out with a sample-barcoded 5' primer and a J-beta primer mix. TCRdb fed the 5' RACE reads into MiXCR, producing one record per CDR3 protein. Of approximately 1.5 million distinct CDR3 sequences in the sample, roughly two fifths were seen once. V and J are TRBV4-3 and TRBJ1-1; TRBD1 is a possible D gene (5 bases). Sequenced input: blood. The source of this sequence is a woman aged 18-29 years in good health. The CDR3 bases are TGCGCCAGCAGCCAGGGGACCTGGGACACTGAAGCTTTCTTT. Its protein product is CASSQGTWDTEAFF.